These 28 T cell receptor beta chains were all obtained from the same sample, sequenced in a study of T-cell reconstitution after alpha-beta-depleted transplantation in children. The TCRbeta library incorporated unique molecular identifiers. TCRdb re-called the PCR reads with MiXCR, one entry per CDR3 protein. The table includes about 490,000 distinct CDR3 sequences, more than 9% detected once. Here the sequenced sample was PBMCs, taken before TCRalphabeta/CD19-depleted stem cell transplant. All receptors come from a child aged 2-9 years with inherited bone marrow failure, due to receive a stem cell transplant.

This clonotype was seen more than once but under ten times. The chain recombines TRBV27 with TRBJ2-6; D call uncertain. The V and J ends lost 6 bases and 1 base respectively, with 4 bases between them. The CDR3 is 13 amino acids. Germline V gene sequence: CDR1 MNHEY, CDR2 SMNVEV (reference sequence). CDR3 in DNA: TGTGCCAGCAGGAATTCTGGGGCCAACGTCCTGACTTTC. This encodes CASRNSGANVLTF.

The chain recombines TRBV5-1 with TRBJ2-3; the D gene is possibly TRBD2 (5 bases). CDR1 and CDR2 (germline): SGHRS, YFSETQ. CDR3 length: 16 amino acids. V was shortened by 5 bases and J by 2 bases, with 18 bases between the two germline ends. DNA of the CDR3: TGCGCCAGCAGTCTCAATACTGCTAGCTCCACAGATACGCAGTATTTT. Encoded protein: CASSLNTASSTDTQYF.

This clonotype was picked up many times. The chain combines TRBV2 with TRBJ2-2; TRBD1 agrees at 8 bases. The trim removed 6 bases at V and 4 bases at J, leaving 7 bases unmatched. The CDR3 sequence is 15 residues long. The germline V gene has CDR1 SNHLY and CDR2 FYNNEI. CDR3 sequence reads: CASSRRGRITGELFF. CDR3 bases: TGTGCCAGCAGCCGCAGGGGGCGCATCACCGGGGAGCTGTTTTTT. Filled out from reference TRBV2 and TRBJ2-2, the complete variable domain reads EPEVTQTPSHQVTQMGQEVILRCVPISNHLYFYWYRQILGQKVEFLVSFYNNEISEKSEIFDDQFSVERPDGSNFTLKIRSTKLEDSAMYFCASSRRGRITGELFFGEGSRLTVL.

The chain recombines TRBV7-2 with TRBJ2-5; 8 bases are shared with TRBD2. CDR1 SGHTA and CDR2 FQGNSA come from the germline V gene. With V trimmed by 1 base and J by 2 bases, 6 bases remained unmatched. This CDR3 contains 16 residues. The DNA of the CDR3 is TGTGCCAGCAGCTTAGTCGGTATAGCGGGGCAAGAGACCCAGTACTTC. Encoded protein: CASSLVGIAGQETQYF.

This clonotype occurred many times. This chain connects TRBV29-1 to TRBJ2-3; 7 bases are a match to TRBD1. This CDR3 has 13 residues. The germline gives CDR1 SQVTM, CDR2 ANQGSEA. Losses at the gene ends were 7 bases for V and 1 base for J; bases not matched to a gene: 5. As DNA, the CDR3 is TGCAGCGACCAGGGGGTTGGCACAGATACGCAGTATTTT. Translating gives CSDQGVGTDTQYF.

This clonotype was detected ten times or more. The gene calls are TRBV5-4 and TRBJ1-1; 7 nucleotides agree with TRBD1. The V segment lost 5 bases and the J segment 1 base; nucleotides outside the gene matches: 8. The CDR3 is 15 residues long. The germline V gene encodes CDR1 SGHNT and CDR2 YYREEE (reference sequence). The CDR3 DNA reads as TGTGCCAGCAGGGACCCGGGACAGCCGAACACTGAAGCTTTCTTT. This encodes CASRDPGQPNTEAFF.

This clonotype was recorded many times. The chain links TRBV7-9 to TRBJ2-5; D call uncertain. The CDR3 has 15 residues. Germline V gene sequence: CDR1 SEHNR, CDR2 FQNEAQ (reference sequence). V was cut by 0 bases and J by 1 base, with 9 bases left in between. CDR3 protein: CASSLALGSQETQYF. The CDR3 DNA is TGTGCCAGCAGCTTAGCGCTCGGCAGCCAAGAGACCCAGTACTTC.

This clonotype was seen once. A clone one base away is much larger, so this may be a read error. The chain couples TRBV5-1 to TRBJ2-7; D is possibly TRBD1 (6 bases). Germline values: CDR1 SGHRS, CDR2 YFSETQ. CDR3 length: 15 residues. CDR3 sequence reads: CARSLIWDKQGEQYF. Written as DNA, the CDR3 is TGCGCCCGCAGCTTGATATGGGACAAGCAGGGCGAGCAGTACTTC.

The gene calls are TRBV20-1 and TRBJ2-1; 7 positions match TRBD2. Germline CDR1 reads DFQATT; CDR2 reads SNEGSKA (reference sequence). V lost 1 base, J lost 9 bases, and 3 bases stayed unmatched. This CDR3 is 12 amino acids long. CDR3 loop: CSARGGGSEQFF. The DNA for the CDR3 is TGCAGTGCTAGAGGGGGGGGGAGTGAGCAGTTCTTC.

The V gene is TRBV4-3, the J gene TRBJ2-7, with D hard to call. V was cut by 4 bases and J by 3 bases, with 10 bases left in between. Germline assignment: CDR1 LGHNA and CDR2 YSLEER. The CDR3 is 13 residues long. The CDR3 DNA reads TGCGCCAGCAGCCGCCTGAGGTACTACGAGCAGTACTTC. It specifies CASSRLRYYEQYF.

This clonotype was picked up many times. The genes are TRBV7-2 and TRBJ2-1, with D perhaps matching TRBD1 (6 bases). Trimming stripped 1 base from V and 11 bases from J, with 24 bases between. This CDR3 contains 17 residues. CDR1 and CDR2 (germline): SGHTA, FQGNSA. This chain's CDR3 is CASSLGSGVPYSAKQFF. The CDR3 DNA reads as TGTGCCAGCAGCTTAGGGTCAGGGGTCCCCTATAGCGCAAAGCAGTTCTTC.

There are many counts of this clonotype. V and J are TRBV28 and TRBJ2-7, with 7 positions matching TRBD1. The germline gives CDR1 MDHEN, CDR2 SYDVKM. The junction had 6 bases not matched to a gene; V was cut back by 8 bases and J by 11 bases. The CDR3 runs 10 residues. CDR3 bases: TGTGCCAGCGGACCGACAGGGAAGTACTTC. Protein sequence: CASGPTGKYF.

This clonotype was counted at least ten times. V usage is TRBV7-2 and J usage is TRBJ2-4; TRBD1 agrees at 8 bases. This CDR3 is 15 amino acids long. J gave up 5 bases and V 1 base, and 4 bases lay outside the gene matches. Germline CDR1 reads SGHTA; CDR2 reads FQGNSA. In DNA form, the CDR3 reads TGTGCCAGCAGCTTAGGGTGGACAGGGCAAAACATTCAGTACTTC. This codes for CASSLGWTGQNIQYF.

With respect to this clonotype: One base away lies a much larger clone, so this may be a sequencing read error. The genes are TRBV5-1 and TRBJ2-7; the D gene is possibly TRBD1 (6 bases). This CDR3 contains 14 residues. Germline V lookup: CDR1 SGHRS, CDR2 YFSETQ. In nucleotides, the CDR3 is TGCGCCGGCAGCTTGAAGGGGGACTCCTACGAGCAGTACTTC. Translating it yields CAGSLKGDSYEQYF.

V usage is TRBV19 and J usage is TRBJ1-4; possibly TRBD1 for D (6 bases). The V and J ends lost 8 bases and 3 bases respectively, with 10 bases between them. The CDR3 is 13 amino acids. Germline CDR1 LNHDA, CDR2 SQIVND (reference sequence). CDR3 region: CASLDSPNEKLFF. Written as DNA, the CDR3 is TGTGCCAGTCTGGACAGCCCTAATGAAAAACTGTTTTTT.

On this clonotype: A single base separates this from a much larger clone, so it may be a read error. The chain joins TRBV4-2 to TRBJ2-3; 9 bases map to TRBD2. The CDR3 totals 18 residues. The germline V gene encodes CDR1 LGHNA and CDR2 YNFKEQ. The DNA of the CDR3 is TGTGGCAGCAGCCAAGATATGGCTAGCGGGACTCGCACAGATACGCAGTATTTT. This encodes CGSSQDMASGTRTDTQYF.

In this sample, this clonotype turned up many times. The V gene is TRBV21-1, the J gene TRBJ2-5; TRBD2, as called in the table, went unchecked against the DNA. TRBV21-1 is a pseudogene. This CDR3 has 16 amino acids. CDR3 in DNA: TGTGCCAGCAGCTTAAGGCGACTAGCGGTCCAAGAGACCCAGTACTTC. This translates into CASSLRRLAVQETQYF.

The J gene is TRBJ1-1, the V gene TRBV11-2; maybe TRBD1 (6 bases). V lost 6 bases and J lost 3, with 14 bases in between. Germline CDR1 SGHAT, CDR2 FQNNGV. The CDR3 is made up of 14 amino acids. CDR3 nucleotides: TGTGCCAGCAGGAAAACAGGGAGTCACACTGAAGCTTTCTTT. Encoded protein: CASRKTGSHTEAFF.

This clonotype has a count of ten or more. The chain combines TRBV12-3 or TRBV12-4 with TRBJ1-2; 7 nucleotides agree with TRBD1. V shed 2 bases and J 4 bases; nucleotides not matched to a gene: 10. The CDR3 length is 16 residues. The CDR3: CASSLKIGTVLYGYTF. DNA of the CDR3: TGTGCCAGCAGTTTAAAGATTGGGACAGTCCTCTATGGCTACACCTTC.

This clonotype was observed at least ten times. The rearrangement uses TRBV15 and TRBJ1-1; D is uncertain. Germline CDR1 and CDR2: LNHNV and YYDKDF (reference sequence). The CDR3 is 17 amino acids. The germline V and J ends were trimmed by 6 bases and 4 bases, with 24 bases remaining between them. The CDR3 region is CATRIGLRSGSGTEAFF. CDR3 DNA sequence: TGTGCCACCAGGATAGGGCTGCGCTCGGGTTCGGGCACTGAAGCTTTCTTT.

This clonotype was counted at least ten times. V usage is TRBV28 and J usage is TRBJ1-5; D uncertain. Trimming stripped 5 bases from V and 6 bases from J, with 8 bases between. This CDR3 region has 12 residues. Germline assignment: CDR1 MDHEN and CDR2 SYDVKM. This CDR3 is CASSTQGQPQHF. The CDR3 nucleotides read TGTGCCAGCAGTACTCAAGGTCAGCCCCAGCATTTT.

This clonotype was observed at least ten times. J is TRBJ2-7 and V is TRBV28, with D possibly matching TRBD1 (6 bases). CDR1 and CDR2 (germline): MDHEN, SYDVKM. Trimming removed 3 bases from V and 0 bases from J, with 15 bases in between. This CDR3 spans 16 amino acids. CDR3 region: CASSLGAGRDSYEQYF. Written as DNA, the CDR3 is TGTGCCAGCAGTTTGGGGGCAGGCAGGGACTCCTACGAGCAGTACTTC.

CDR3 sequence: CSATGLAPSSYNEQFF. Written as DNA, the CDR3 is TGCAGTGCTACAGGACTAGCGCCGAGCTCCTACAATGAGCAGTTCTTC. The chain joins TRBV20-1 to TRBJ2-1; 9 positions agree with TRBD2. Per germline, CDR1 DFQATT and CDR2 SNEGSKA (reference sequence). The CDR3 spans 16 residues. Losses at the gene ends were 4 bases for V and 0 bases for J; bases not matched to a gene: 7.

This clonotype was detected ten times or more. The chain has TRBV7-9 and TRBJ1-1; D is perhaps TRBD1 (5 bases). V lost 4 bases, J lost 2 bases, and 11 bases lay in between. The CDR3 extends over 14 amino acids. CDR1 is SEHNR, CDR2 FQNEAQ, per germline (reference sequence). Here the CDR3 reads CASSSPGPNTEAFF. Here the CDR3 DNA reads TGTGCCAGCAGCTCACCGGGACCTAACACTGAAGCTTTCTTT.

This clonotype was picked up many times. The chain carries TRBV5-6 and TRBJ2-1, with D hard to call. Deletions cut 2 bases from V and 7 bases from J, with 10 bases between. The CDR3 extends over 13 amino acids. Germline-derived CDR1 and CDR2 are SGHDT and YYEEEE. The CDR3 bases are TGTGCCAGCAGCTTCGTAGCCCGAAATGAGCAGTTCTTC. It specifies CASSFVARNEQFF.

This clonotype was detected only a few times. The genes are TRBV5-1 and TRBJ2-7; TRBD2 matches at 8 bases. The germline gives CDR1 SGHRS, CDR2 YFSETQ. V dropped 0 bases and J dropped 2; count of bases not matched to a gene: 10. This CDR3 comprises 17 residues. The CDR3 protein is CASSLEPGTRSPYEQYF. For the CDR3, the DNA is TGCGCCAGCAGCTTGGAGCCTGGGACTAGATCTCCCTACGAGCAGTACTTC.

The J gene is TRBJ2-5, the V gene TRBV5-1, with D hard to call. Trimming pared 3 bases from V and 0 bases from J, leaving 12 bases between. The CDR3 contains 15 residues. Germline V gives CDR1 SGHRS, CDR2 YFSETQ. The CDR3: CASSWSTDYQETQYF. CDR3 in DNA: TGCGCCAGCAGCTGGTCGACTGATTACCAAGAGACCCAGTACTTC.

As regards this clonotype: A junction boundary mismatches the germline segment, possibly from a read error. CDR3 coding DNA: TGTGCCAGCAGCCCAGGCCCGTACGAGCATTACTTC. Amino acid sequence: CASSPGPYEHYF. The chain couples TRBV7-9 to TRBJ2-7; D gene uncertain. CDR3 length: 12 residues. Germline assignment: CDR1 SEHNR and CDR2 FQNEAQ (reference sequence).